The 17 T cell receptor beta chains in this list originate from one sample, sequenced in a study of T-cell memory formation after mild COVID-19. TCRdb used MiXCR to reprocess the 5' RACE reads, holding one entry per CDR3 protein. The data hold around 310,000 distinct CDR3 sequences, with more than 15% observed a single time. The sample taken for sequencing was PBMCs or a T cell subset sorted from them (not recorded which). These receptors came from a man between 18 and 35 years old who had mild COVID-19 (a few samples of this study predate the infection). Cell type and time point are not known.

The genes are TRBV12-3 or TRBV12-4 and TRBJ1-5; possible D gene TRBD1, 5 bases. The CDR3 runs 11 residues. Trimming shortened V by 3 bases and J by 11 bases, and 8 bases separated the two germline ends. Here the CDR3 reads CASSLGVAQHF. The CDR3 region has the DNA TGTGCCAGCAGTTTGGGGGTAGCCCAGCATTTT.

The CDR3 loop reads CASSQLVGSSYEQYF. Written as DNA, the CDR3 is TGTGCCAGCAGCCAACTGGTCGGATCGTCCTACGAGCAGTACTTC. The chain carries TRBV11-2 and TRBJ2-7; D unresolved. This CDR3 is 15 amino acids long. Deletions cut 5 bases from V and 1 base from J, with 15 bases between. The germline gives CDR1 SGHAT, CDR2 FQNNGV.

The rearrangement joins TRBV20-1 to TRBJ1-6; 7 bases are shared with TRBD1. J lost 10 bases, V lost 4 bases, and 4 bases had no gene match. This CDR3 has 12 amino acids. The germline gives CDR1 DFQATT, CDR2 SNEGSKA (reference sequence). The CDR3 nucleotides read TGCAGTGCTATGAACAGGGGCTCACCCCTCCACTTT. It yields the protein CSAMNRGSPLHF.

This clonotype was observed many times. The chain uses TRBV5-1 and TRBJ2-5; weak D call: TRBD1 (6 bases). CDR3 length: 16 amino acids. Per the germline V gene, CDR1 is SGHRS and CDR2 is YFSETQ. Trimming removed 5 bases from V and 2 bases from J, with 19 bases in between. The CDR3 region is CASRFQPGHPQETQYF. CDR3 coding DNA: TGCGCCAGCAGATTTCAGCCGGGACACCCTCAAGAGACCCAGTACTTC.

This clonotype was detected a few times. This chain links TRBV6-5 with TRBJ2-2, with TRBD2 matching over 7 bases. The CDR3 length is 17 residues. Trimming cost V 0 bases and J 1 base; bases outside gene matches: 5. Germline CDR1 and CDR2: MNHEY and SVGAGI. CDR3 amino acids: CASSYSPGTMNTGELFF. CDR3 coding DNA: TGTGCCAGCAGTTACTCCCCCGGGACTATGAACACCGGGGAGCTGTTTTTT.

V usage is TRBV5-5 and J usage is TRBJ2-7; the match to TRBD1 covers 9 bases. Losses at the gene ends were 1 base for V and 0 bases for J; bases not matched to a gene: 8. Per germline, CDR1 SGHKS and CDR2 YYEKEE (reference sequence). This CDR3 contains 17 residues. The CDR3 region is CASSLPGWDRASYEQYF. In nucleotides, the CDR3 is TGTGCCAGCAGCTTGCCCGGATGGGACAGGGCCTCCTACGAGCAGTACTTC.

V gene TRBV4-2 combines with J gene TRBJ1-1, with D unclear. This CDR3 has 16 residues. Germline V lookup: CDR1 LGHNA, CDR2 YNFKEQ. The V and J ends lost 1 base and 1 base respectively, with 13 bases between them. The CDR3 DNA is TGTGCCAGCAGCCAAGTCGGAGGCGAAACGAACACTGAAGCTTTCTTT. Protein: CASSQVGGETNTEAFF.

A few counts support this clonotype. The rearrangement joins TRBV6-2 or TRBV6-3 to TRBJ2-1, with 8 bases that match TRBD2. The CDR3 runs 14 residues. Germline trimming cut 11 bases from V and 4 bases from J; bases unmatched to any gene: 10. Germline values: CDR1 MNHEY, CDR2 SVGEGT. CDR3: CAAKPGGPYNEQFF. CDR3 nucleotide sequence: TGTGCCGCAAAGCCGGGGGGGCCTTACAATGAGCAGTTCTTC.

This clonotype was seen a handful of times. J is TRBJ2-1 and V is TRBV27; 7 nucleotides align to TRBD1. The V gene's germline CDR1 is MNHEY and CDR2 SMNVEV (reference sequence). The CDR3 runs 14 residues. The ends lost 6 bases at V and 9 bases at J; junction bases unmatched: 11. The CDR3 protein is CASRPRQGSAEQFF. In DNA form, the CDR3 reads TGTGCCAGCAGACCTCGACAGGGTAGTGCTGAGCAGTTCTTC.

The V call is TRBV5-1, the J call TRBJ2-1, with 7 bases aligning to TRBD1. Per germline, CDR1 SGHRS and CDR2 YFSETQ. The CDR3 has 13 amino acids. V shed 5 bases, J shed 5 bases, and the junction held 4 bases outside the gene matches. CDR3 nucleotide sequence: TGCGCCAGCAGTGGGACAGTGAACAATGAGCAGTTCTTC. This translates into CASSGTVNNEQFF.

This chain uses TRBV20-1 with TRBJ2-5; 7 bases are a match to TRBD2. Germline loops: CDR1 DFQATT, CDR2 SNEGSKA (reference sequence). V gave up 3 bases and J gave up 2 bases; unmatched junction bases: 6. This CDR3 region has 14 residues. The CDR3 is CSASGRALQETQYF. As DNA, the CDR3 is TGCAGTGCTAGTGGGAGGGCCTTACAAGAGACCCAGTACTTC.

The V call is TRBV9, the J call TRBJ1-5; D remains ambiguous. Germline-derived CDR1 and CDR2 are SGDLS and YYNGEE. The CDR3 runs to 14 residues. The V end was cut by 0 bases, the J end by 7 bases, with 11 bases between. CDR3 sequence (DNA): TGTGCCAGCAGCGTAGGGGAGGATGGCCAGCCCCAGCATTTT. Protein: CASSVGEDGQPQHF.

The table lists this clonotype with a few counts. This sequence joins TRBV18 and TRBJ1-2; a possible D gene is TRBD1 (5 bases). The germline V and J ends were trimmed by 0 bases and 3 bases, with 5 bases remaining between them. This CDR3 contains 13 residues. Germline CDR1 reads KGHSH; CDR2 reads LQKENI. CDR3 nucleotides: TGTGCCAGCTCACCACCGGGGCACTATGGCTACACCTTC. Translation gives CASSPPGHYGYTF.

The chain links TRBV18 to TRBJ2-5; TRBD2 aligns across 7 bases. This CDR3 comprises 15 residues. Germline values: CDR1 KGHSH, CDR2 LQKENI. The V gene end was trimmed by 3 bases and the J gene end by 7 bases; junction bases not matched to a gene: 11. CDR3 sequence reads: CASSPDLAASGTQYF. For the CDR3, the DNA is TGTGCCAGCTCACCCGACCTAGCGGCCTCCGGGACCCAGTACTTC.

This clonotype was seen a few times. The chain employs TRBV11-2 and TRBJ2-7; D gene uncertain. Trimming removed 1 base at V and 2 bases at J, with 9 bases between. CDR3 length: 14 amino acids. CDR1 is SGHAT and CDR2 is FQNNGV in the germline V gene. CDR3 in amino acids: CASSLVPAAYEQYF. CDR3 sequence (DNA): TGTGCCAGCAGCTTAGTGCCCGCGGCCTACGAGCAGTACTTC.

This clonotype showed up just a few times. The rearrangement links TRBV7-9 to TRBJ1-4, with D perhaps matching TRBD1 (6 bases). The CDR3 covers 16 residues. Germline lookup yields CDR1 SEHNR and CDR2 FQNEAQ (reference sequence). V was clipped by 2 bases and J by 5 bases, with 15 bases between them. The CDR3, as DNA: TGTGCCAGCAGCTTATGGGGGGACACTCGGAATGAAAAACTGTTTTTT. Translated, it gives CASSLWGDTRNEKLFF. The variable domain in full, with the rest retrieved from reference TRBV7-9 and TRBJ1-4, is DTGVSQNPRHKITKRGQNVTFRCDPISEHNRLYWYRQTLGQGPEFLTYFQNEAQLEKSRLLSDRFSAERPKGSFSTLEIQRTEQGDSAMYLCASSLWGDTRNEKLFFGSGTQLSVL.

A few counts support this clonotype. The rearrangement uses TRBV25-1 and TRBJ1-1, with D maybe TRBD1 (6 bases). Germline V gives CDR1 MGHDK, CDR2 SYGVNS. The CDR3 covers 14 residues. V dropped 4 bases and J dropped 4 bases, with 13 bases sitting between them. The CDR3 protein is CASSVQGTFTEAFF. The CDR3 nucleotides read TGTGCCAGCAGTGTTCAGGGGACTTTCACTGAAGCTTTCTTT.